These T cell receptor beta chains were read from a single sample in a study of blood T cells in healthy people across ages. TCRdb independently ran MiXCR on the 5' RACE reads; one entry per CDR3 protein. The sample consists of 850,000 to 1,000,000 distinct CDR3 sequences, roughly 50% of them appearing once. The sequenced material came from blood. The receptors were gathered from a woman aged 60-75 years in good health. The CDR3 runs from the conserved cysteine through the conserved F or W. D genes are given only for firm matches. The size of a clone is reported for some rows only, either as once, few or many, or as a class for expanded clones.

d_call j_call clone_size v_call cdr3_aa cdr3_nt
TRBD2 TRBJ2-1 . TRBV20-1 CSAWTSGGYNEQFF TGCAGTGCGTGGACTAGCGGGGGCTACAATGAGCAGTTCTTC
TRBD2 TRBJ2-7 . TRBV6-1 CASRARRTSGTYEQYF TGTGCCAGCAGGGCCAGACGGACTAGCGGGACCTACGAGCAGTACTTC
TRBD2 TRBJ2-7 . TRBV11-2 CASSKTSGVYEQYF TGTGCCAGCAGCAAAACTAGCGGGGTCTACGAGCAGTACTTC
TRBD1 TRBJ1-1 few TRBV4-1 CASSGRTGAVNTEAFF TGCGCCAGCAGTGGAAGGACAGGGGCCGTGAACACTGAAGCTTTCTTT
. TRBJ2-7 many TRBV4-1 CASSQELEQTYEQYF TGCGCCAGCAGCCAAGAACTGGAACAGACCTACGAGCAGTACTTC
. TRBJ2-1 few TRBV5-1 CASSIGTLYNEQFF TGCGCCAGCAGCATCGGGACACTGTACAATGAGCAGTTCTTC
. TRBJ2-2 few TRBV3-1 CASSQEGARGANTGELFF TGTGCCAGCAGCCAAGAAGGGGCTAGGGGAGCGAACACCGGGGAGCTGTTTTTT
. TRBJ2-6 . TRBV15 CATSRNFGSGANVLTF TGTGCCACCAGCAGGAATTTTGGCTCTGGGGCCAACGTCCTGACTTTC
. TRBJ2-7 few TRBV15 CATSKKGLPTYEQYF TGTGCCACCAGCAAAAAAGGACTACCAACCTACGAGCAGTACTTC
. TRBJ2-3 few TRBV24-1 CATSGGNTQYF TGTGCCACCAGTGGGGGGAATACGCAGTATTTT
. TRBJ2-5 few TRBV28 CASSTAGVRETQYF TGTGCCAGCAGTACAGCAGGGGTGCGAGAGACCCAGTACTTC
. TRBJ2-7 . TRBV5-1 CASSPGTIASYEQYF TGCGCCAGCAGCCCGGGGACCATCGCCTCCTACGAGCAGTACTTC
. TRBJ2-3 . TRBV10-3 CAIMEEPGMVGGRTDTQYF TGTGCCATCATGGAGGAGCCGGGAATGGTGGGTGGTCGCACAGATACGCAGTATTTT
. TRBJ2-4 few TRBV12-3/TRBV12-4 CASTGFRTGLTKNIQYF TGTGCCAGCACCGGTTTCCGGACGGGACTGACCAAAAACATTCAGTACTTC
. TRBJ2-5 few TRBV4-2 CASSQVGADQQETQYF TGTGCCAGCAGCCAAGTGGGAGCGGATCAACAAGAGACCCAGTACTTC
TRBD1 TRBJ2-6 . TRBV4-1 CASSQGTGFGANVLTF TGCGCCAGCAGTCAAGGGACAGGGTTTGGGGCCAACGTCCTGACTTTC
. TRBJ2-3 . TRBV19 CASSSIFSGDTQYF TGTGCCAGTAGTTCCATATTTAGTGGTGATACGCAGTATTTT
TRBD1 TRBJ2-1 few TRBV11-2 CASSQGQRSSYNEQFF TGTGCCAGCAGCCAGGGACAGCGGAGCTCCTACAATGAGCAGTTCTTC
. TRBJ2-2 . TRBV12-3/TRBV12-4 CASSALGPNTGELFF TGTGCCAGCAGTGCCCTCGGGCCGAACACCGGGGAGCTGTTTTTT
TRBD2 TRBJ2-7 . TRBV28 CASSQLAGGHAYEQYF TGTGCCAGCAGCCAACTAGCGGGAGGCCATGCCTACGAGCAGTACTTC
TRBD1 TRBJ1-2 few TRBV20-1 CSASPTGENGYTF TGCAGTGCTAGTCCGACAGGGGAAAATGGCTACACCTTC
. TRBJ2-2 . TRBV12-3/TRBV12-4 CASRKEEGADGELFF TGTGCCAGCAGGAAGGAGGAGGGGGCGGACGGGGAGCTGTTTTTT
TRBD2 TRBJ2-3 few TRBV11-3 CASSLGLAGARDTQYF TGTGCCAGCAGCTTAGGACTAGCGGGAGCAAGAGATACGCAGTATTTT
. TRBJ2-7 . TRBV3-1 CASSQEGWNYYEQYF TGTGCCAGCAGCCAAGAAGGCTGGAATTACTACGAGCAGTACTTC
. TRBJ2-7 . TRBV10-3 CAISDMSWEQYF TGTGCCATCAGTGATATGTCTTGGGAGCAGTACTTC
. TRBJ1-6 . TRBV3-1 CASSQEGHSGTLHF TGTGCCAGCAGCCAAGAGGGCCACTCCGGCACCCTCCACTTT
. TRBJ2-5 . TRBV27 CASRPSGTLETQYF TGTGCCAGCAGGCCTTCCGGGACATTAGAGACCCAGTACTTC
. TRBJ2-5 few TRBV28 CASSSSSAGGQETQYF TGTGCCAGCAGTTCAAGCTCAGCTGGGGGCCAAGAGACCCAGTACTTC
. TRBJ2-7 once TRBV5-1 CASSQGWGLNEQYF TGCGCCAGCAGCCAGGGCTGGGGGCTGAATGAGCAGTACTTC
TRBD2 TRBJ2-7 few TRBV20-1 CSARWGGSYEQYF TGCAGTGCTAGATGGGGCGGGAGCTACGAGCAGTACTTC
TRBD2 TRBJ2-7 . TRBV29-1 CSVDPTSGSSYEQYF TGCAGCGTTGATCCTACTAGCGGGAGTTCTTACGAGCAGTACTTC
TRBD1 TRBJ2-1 . TRBV12-3/TRBV12-4 CASSFGPAGGQFF TGTGCCAGCAGTTTTGGTCCCGCAGGGGGGCAGTTCTTC
. TRBJ2-7 . TRBV6-5 CASSYEPGYEQYF TGTGCCAGCAGTTACGAACCGGGCTACGAGCAGTACTTC
. TRBJ2-7 once TRBV4-1 CASSNPVRGSYGQYF TGCGCCAGCAGCAATCCGGTTCGGGGTTCCTACGGGCAGTACTTC
. TRBJ2-7 . TRBV7-2 CASSLAGGGKGRGSYEQYF TGTGCCAGCAGCTTAGCCGGAGGGGGGAAGGGCAGGGGATCCTACGAGCAGTACTTC
TRBD2 TRBJ2-5 few TRBV29-1 CSATSGEETQYF TGCAGCGCCACTAGCGGGGAGGAGACCCAGTACTTC
. TRBJ2-7 few TRBV10-3 CAISMRISTYEQYF TGTGCCATCAGTATGAGAATCTCGACCTACGAGCAGTACTTC
TRBD1 TRBJ1-5 . TRBV20-1 CSAKGQANQPQHF TGCAGTGCTAAAGGACAGGCTAATCAGCCCCAGCATTTT
. TRBJ2-7 . TRBV11-2 CASSRGAGPYEQYF TGTGCCAGCAGCCGGGGAGCGGGCCCCTACGAGCAGTACTTC
. TRBJ1-2 few TRBV2 CASRVGGMRGYTF TGTGCCAGCAGGGTCGGGGGGATGCGTGGCTACACCTTC
TRBD1 TRBJ1-1 . TRBV10-3 CAISKQGGNTEAFF TGTGCCATCAGCAAACAGGGGGGGAACACTGAAGCTTTCTTT
. TRBJ2-3 many TRBV6-6 CASSPGADTQYF TGTGCCAGCTCACCAGGGGCAGATACGCAGTATTTT
TRBD2 TRBJ2-1 . TRBV7-7 CASSPGLEINEQFF TGTGCCAGCAGCCCGGGACTAGAGATCAATGAGCAGTTCTTC
TRBD2 TRBJ2-5 . TRBV13 CASSIKREWLGTQYF TGTGCCAGCAGCATAAAGCGGGAGTGGTTGGGGACCCAGTACTTC
. TRBJ2-5 . TRBV7-9 CASSFPSPETPYF TGTGCCAGCAGCTTCCCCTCGCCGGAGACCCCGTACTTC
. TRBJ2-5 . TRBV5-1 CASSRSLRGDKETQYF TGCGCCAGCAGCCGGTCCCTAAGAGGGGATAAAGAGACCCAGTACTTC
. TRBJ2-4 few TRBV12-3/TRBV12-4 CASLFQGGKNIQYF TGTGCCAGCCTTTTTCAGGGGGGTAAAAACATTCAGTACTTC
TRBD1 TRBJ2-5 . TRBV5-1 CASSWAPTGDETQYF TGCGCCAGCAGCTGGGCCCCGACAGGGGATGAGACCCAGTACTTC
TRBD2 TRBJ2-2 . TRBV4-1 CASSHGGRGTGELFF TGCGCCAGCAGCCATGGCGGGAGAGGGACCGGGGAGCTGTTTTTT
TRBD2 TRBJ2-7 once TRBV6-2/TRBV6-3 CASSPTGTSGELYF TGTGCCAGCAGCCCAACCGGGACTAGCGGCGAGCTGTACTTC
TRBD2 TRBJ2-5 . TRBV7-7 CASSLGLAGGGFQETQYF TGTGCCAGCAGCTTAGGACTAGCGGGAGGAGGGTTCCAAGAGACCCAGTACTTC
. TRBJ2-7 . TRBV20-1 CSARDQERPRYEQYF TGCAGTGCTAGAGATCAGGAGCGGCCCCGCTACGAGCAGTACTTC
. TRBJ2-6 . TRBV5-1 CASSFQGAVSGANVLTF TGCGCCAGCAGCTTCCAAGGGGCGGTCTCTGGGGCCAACGTCCTGACTTTC
TRBD2 TRBJ2-5 . TRBV11-2 CASSSLVGGETQYF TGTGCCAGCAGCTCCCTAGTGGGAGGGGAGACCCAGTACTTC
. TRBJ2-3 few TRBV6-1 CASSEATEADTQYF TGTGCCAGCAGTGAAGCGACAGAGGCGGATACGCAGTATTTT